This is a list of T cell receptor beta chains from one sample in a study of T cell changes during pregnancy in multiple sclerosis. Here immunoSEQ multiplex PCR was the method, and the copy in TCRdb shows in-frame clones only, minus some. The sample records around 50,000 clones, 90% to 95% being singletons. Sequencing used CD8+ T cells from peripheral blood mononuclear cells, obtained in the second trimester of pregnancy. The origin of the receptors is a female donor with multiple sclerosis, enrolled in a pregnancy study. CDR3s include the opening cysteine and the closing phenylalanine or tryptophan. A D gene is named only where the DNA matches it firmly. Size values are once, few and many counts, or a class for expanded clones, and some rows have none.

>TRBD1|TRBV7-9|.|TRBJ2-7
CASSVGQGAFYEQYF
TGTGCCAGCAGCGTCGGACAGGGTGCTTTCTACGAGCAGTACTTC
>TRBD1|TRBV6-5|.|TRBJ1-1
CASSYRGTVNTEAFF
TGTGCCAGCAGTTACCGTGGGACAGTGAACACTGAAGCTTTCTTT
>TRBD2|TRBV9|.|TRBJ2-1
CASSIAGETEQFF
TGTGCCAGCAGCATAGCGGGAGAGACTGAGCAGTTCTTC
>.|TRBV19|once|TRBJ2-2
CASSSPSGQGLFF
TGTGCCAGTAGTTCGCCCTCGGGACAAGGGCTGTTTTTT
>TRBD2|TRBV28|.|TRBJ2-3
CASSLSSGLAGGPGDTQYF
TGTGCCAGCAGTCTCTCGTCAGGACTAGCGGGAGGGCCCGGAGATACGCAGTATTTT
>TRBD2|TRBV4-1|.|TRBJ2-7
CASSQVAGGVYEQYF
TGCGCCAGCAGCCAAGTAGCGGGAGGGGTCTACGAGCAGTACTTC
>.|TRBV27|.|TRBJ2-4
CASSRESGAVESNIQYF
TGTGCCAGCAGTCGCGAGAGTGGGGCGGTAGAATCCAACATTCAGTACTTC
>TRBD1|TRBV19|.|TRBJ2-1
CASSIGGGDYNEQFF
TGTGCCAGTAGTATAGGAGGGGGCGATTACAATGAGCAGTTCTTC
>.|TRBV7-2|.|TRBJ1-1
CASSSGGGINQGNTEAFF
TGTGCCAGCAGCTCTGGGGGGGGGATTAACCAGGGAAACACTGAAGCTTTCTTT
>.|TRBV9|.|TRBJ2-1
CASSVSIEQFF
TGTGCCAGCAGCGTTAGTATTGAGCAGTTCTTC
>.|TRBV28|.|TRBJ2-7
CASSFAHYEQYF
TGTGCCAGCAGTTTCGCACACTACGAGCAGTACTTC
>TRBD1|TRBV2|.|TRBJ2-7
CASRRGGWDEQYF
TGTGCCAGCAGGAGAGGGGGCTGGGACGAGCAGTACTTC
>.|TRBV4-1|.|TRBJ2-3
CACSSSVGTDTQYF
TGCGCCTGCTCCAGCAGCGTCGGCACAGATACGCAGTATTTT
>.|TRBV2|.|TRBJ2-5
CASSEWGGTDQYF
TGTGCCAGCAGTGAATGGGGCGGGACAGACCAGTACTTC
>.|TRBV27|.|TRBJ2-3
CAKPNPDTQYF
TGTGCCAAACCTAACCCAGATACGCAGTATTTT
>TRBD2|TRBV7-6|.|TRBJ2-7
CASSSGTSGIYEQYF
TGTGCCAGCAGCTCCGGGACTAGCGGAATCTACGAGCAGTACTTC
>TRBD2|TRBV4-2|.|TRBJ2-5
CASSQPLAGGEETQYF
TGTGCCAGCAGCCAACCACTAGCGGGAGGGGAAGAGACCCAGTACTTC
>TRBD1|TRBV4-2|.|TRBJ1-1
CASSQATGEAFF
TGTGCCAGCAGCCAGGCGACAGGGGAGGCTTTCTTT
>TRBD1|TRBV4-1|.|TRBJ1-2
CASSLTGGADGYTF
TGCGCCAGCAGCCTGACAGGGGGCGCGGATGGCTACACCTTC
>TRBD2|TRBV6-1|once|TRBJ2-1
CASRVLAGGLNEQFF
TGTGCCAGCAGAGTTTTAGCGGGAGGGCTCAATGAGCAGTTCTTC
>TRBD1|TRBV27|.|TRBJ1-1
CASSRQGENTEAFF
TGTGCCAGCAGCCGACAGGGAGAGAACACTGAAGCTTTCTTT
>.|TRBV2|.|TRBJ1-5
CASSESQGFNQPQHF
TGTGCCAGCAGTGAAAGTCAGGGCTTCAATCAGCCCCAGCATTTT
>.|TRBV10-3|.|TRBJ1-3
CAISESVQGFMDTIYF
TGTGCCATCAGTGAGTCGGTCCAGGGCTTCATGGACACCATATATTTT
>TRBD1|TRBV15|.|TRBJ1-1
CATSSSGTGATEAFF
TGTGCCACCAGCAGTTCCGGGACAGGGGCCACTGAAGCTTTCTTT
>.|TRBV5-5|.|TRBJ2-3
CASMHGGTSTADTQYF
TGTGCCAGCATGCATGGTGGGACAAGTACGGCAGATACGCAGTATTTT
>.|TRBV5-1|.|TRBJ1-4
CASSLGGQGHDEKLFF
TGCGCCAGCAGCTTGGGGGGGCAGGGACATGATGAAAAACTGTTTTTT
>TRBD1|TRBV29-1|.|TRBJ2-7
CSVEFPGQGPYEQYF
TGCAGCGTTGAGTTCCCAGGACAGGGGCCCTACGAGCAGTACTTC
>TRBD2|TRBV15|.|TRBJ2-7
CATSSTRTSGSGYEQYF
TGTGCCACCAGCAGCACCCGGACTAGCGGGAGTGGGTACGAGCAGTACTTC
>.|TRBV2|.|TRBJ2-7
CASSGGRSYEQYF
TGTGCCAGCAGTGGGGGCCGTTCCTACGAGCAGTACTTC
>.|TRBV7-9|.|TRBJ2-7
CASSSVPSEQYF
TGTGCCAGCAGTTCCGTCCCGTCCGAGCAGTACTTC
>.|TRBV14|.|TRBJ2-1
CASSQGTSLGRNEQFF
TGTGCCAGCAGCCAAGGAACTAGCTTGGGAAGGAATGAGCAGTTCTTC
>.|TRBV7-9|.|TRBJ1-6
CASSKQGNSIPLHF
TGTGCCAGCAGTAAACAGGGTAATTCAATACCCCTCCACTTT
>.|TRBV2|.|TRBJ1-1
CASSEVQLEAFF
TGTGCCAGCAGTGAGGTACAGCTTGAAGCTTTCTTT
>TRBD2|TRBV7-3|.|TRBJ2-1
CASSLSGGAAYNGQFF
TGTGCCAGCAGCTTAAGCGGGGGGGCCGCCTACAATGGGCAGTTCTTC
>.|TRBV29-1|.|TRBJ2-1
CSVREQNRENEQFF
TGCAGCGTTAGGGAGCAAAACAGGGAGAATGAGCAGTTCTTC
>.|TRBV9|.|TRBJ2-5
CASSPGSRETQYF
TGTGCCAGCAGCCCCGGGAGTCGAGAGACCCAGTACTTC
>.|TRBV4-2|.|TRBJ2-7
CASSQEAAALSSYEQYF
TGTGCCAGCAGCCAAGAAGCGGCAGCGCTAAGCTCCTACGAGCAGTACTTC
>TRBD2|TRBV5-4|.|TRBJ2-3
CASSLALAGGGTDTQYF
TGTGCCAGCAGCTTGGCCCTAGCGGGAGGTGGGACAGATACGCAGTATTTT
>TRBD1|TRBV6-5|.|TRBJ1-2
CASSYSTGTGRGYTF
TGTGCCAGCAGTTACTCAACCGGGACAGGTAGAGGCTACACCTTC
>TRBD1|TRBV4-1|.|TRBJ1-1
CASSRVTGAGTEAFF
TGCGCCAGCAGCCGAGTGACAGGGGCGGGCACTGAAGCTTTCTTT
>TRBD1|TRBV9|.|TRBJ2-7
CASSVAQGAAEQYF
TGTGCCAGCAGCGTAGCACAGGGGGCTGCCGAGCAGTACTTC
>.|TRBV9|.|TRBJ2-1
CASSAPREGGIDEQFF
TGTGCCAGCAGCGCTCCGAGGGAGGGGGGCATCGATGAGCAGTTCTTC
>TRBD1|TRBV6-6|few|TRBJ2-7
CASSSPGQGWYEQYF
TGTGCCAGCAGTTCCCCGGGACAGGGGTGGTACGAGCAGTACTTC
>TRBD2|TRBV5-1|.|TRBJ2-7
CASSLLAGPSYEQYF
TGCGCCAGCAGCCTACTAGCGGGCCCTTCCTACGAGCAGTACTTC
>.|TRBV18|.|TRBJ2-7
CASSPGQTYEQYF
TGTGCCAGCTCACCGGGCCAGACCTACGAGCAGTACTTC
>TRBD1|TRBV27|.|TRBJ1-5
CASSQDRAGQPQHF
TGTGCCAGCAGTCAAGACAGGGCGGGTCAGCCCCAGCATTTT
>.|TRBV4-1|.|TRBJ1-1
CASSQWTSPNTEAFF
TGCGCCAGCAGCCAATGGACATCCCCGAACACTGAAGCTTTCTTT
>.|TRBV6-6|.|TRBJ2-2
CASRRARAGELFF
TGTGCCAGCAGACGCGCTAGAGCCGGGGAGCTGTTTTTT
>.|TRBV23-1|.|TRBJ2-3
CASSHAYDGGSTDTQYF
TGCGCCAGCAGTCACGCCTACGATGGGGGGTCCACAGATACGCAGTATTTT
>.|TRBV5-5|.|TRBJ1-5
CASSLEGDSNQPQHF
TGTGCCAGCAGCTTAGAGGGGGATAGCAATCAGCCCCAGCATTTT
>TRBD2|TRBV7-9|once|TRBJ2-2
CASRGGNGELFF
TGTGCCAGCAGGGGAGGGAACGGGGAGCTGTTTTTT
>TRBD2|TRBV14|.|TRBJ2-2
CASSQEGLAGGPGNTGELFF
TGTGCCAGCAGCCAAGAGGGCCTAGCGGGGGGGCCGGGAAACACCGGGGAGCTGTTTTTT
>.|TRBV27|.|TRBJ1-1
CASSFYAGAGTEAFF
TGTGCCAGCAGTTTTTATGCGGGCGCGGGGACTGAAGCTTTCTTT
>TRBD1|TRBV9|.|TRBJ1-2
CASGDRGNDGYTF
TGTGCCAGCGGAGACAGGGGGAACGATGGCTACACCTTC
>.|TRBV13|.|TRBJ1-5
CASTRGTNQPQHF
TGTGCCAGCACCAGGGGTACCAATCAGCCCCAGCATTTT
>.|TRBV27|.|TRBJ2-1
CASNLDGSSYNEQFF
TGTGCCAGCAACCTGGACGGGAGCTCCTACAATGAGCAGTTCTTC
>.|TRBV7-9|.|TRBJ1-2
CASSLGQIYGYTF
TGTGCCAGCAGCCTTGGACAGATCTATGGCTACACCTTC
>TRBD1|TRBV6-1|.|TRBJ2-7
CASSDPLFRGSYEQYF
TGTGCCAGCAGTGACCCCTTATTCAGGGGGTCCTACGAGCAGTACTTC
>TRBD1|TRBV7-6|.|TRBJ2-3
CASRAQGAATDTQYF
TGTGCCAGCAGGGCACAGGGGGCAGCCACAGATACGCAGTATTTT